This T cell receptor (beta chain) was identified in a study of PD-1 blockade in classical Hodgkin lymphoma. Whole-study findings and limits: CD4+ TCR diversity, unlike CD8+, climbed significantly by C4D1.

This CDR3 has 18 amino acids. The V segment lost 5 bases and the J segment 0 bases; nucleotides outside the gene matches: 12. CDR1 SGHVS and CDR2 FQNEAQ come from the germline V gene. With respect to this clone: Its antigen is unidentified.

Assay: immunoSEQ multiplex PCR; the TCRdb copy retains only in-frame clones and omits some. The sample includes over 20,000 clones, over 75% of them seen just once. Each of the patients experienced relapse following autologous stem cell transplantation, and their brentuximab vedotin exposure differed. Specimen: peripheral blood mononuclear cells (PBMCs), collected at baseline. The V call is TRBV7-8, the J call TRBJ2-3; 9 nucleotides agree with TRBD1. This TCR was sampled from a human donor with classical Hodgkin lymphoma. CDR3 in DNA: TGTGCCAGCAGCCTCAGGATACCACAGGGGGCTAGCACAGATACGCAGTATTTT. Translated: CASSLRIPQGASTDTQYF.